These T cell receptor beta chains were read from a single sample in a study of blood T cell repertoires in COVID-19. Assay used: immunoSEQ multiplex PCR; TCRdb lists only in-frame clones, some missing. Among about 160,000 clones listed, about 86% were seen once. Sequencing used PBMCs or T cells enriched from blood (not recorded which). The receptors were sampled from a man aged 50 to 59 who had recovered from COVID-19. Each CDR3 is given with its conserved first and last residue. D genes are given only for firm matches. The size field is filled for only some rows; it gives once, few, many or a size class.

size	V	D	J	CDR3	DNA
.	TRBV7-2	TRBD1	TRBJ2-5	CASSLGFSRARGLETQYF	TGTGCCAGCAGCTTAGGGTTTTCTCGCGCCAGGGGGCTGGAGACCCAGTACTTC
.	TRBV7-9	TRBD1	TRBJ1-1	CASSLAGQGAFF	TGTGCCAGCAGCTTAGCGGGACAGGGAGCTTTCTTT
.	TRBV7-2	TRBD1	TRBJ1-1	CASSSDRDVAFF	TGTGCCAGCAGCTCGGACAGGGATGTTGCTTTCTTT
.	TRBV5-1	.	TRBJ2-2	CASSLELNGELFF	TGCGCCAGCAGCTTGGAGCTGAACGGGGAGCTGTTTTTT
.	TRBV7-6	.	TRBJ2-2	CASSLALRTTITGELFF	TGTGCCAGCAGCTTAGCGCTTCGGACTACCATCACCGGGGAGCTGTTTTTT
.	TRBV9	.	TRBJ1-3	CASSVGGVTGNTIYF	TGTGCCAGCAGCGTAGGGGGGGTAACTGGAAACACCATATATTTT
.	TRBV21-1	.	TRBJ1-1	CASMGQVCQENTEAFF	TGTGCCAGCATGGGGCAGGTTTGCCAAGAGAACACTGAAGCTTTCTTT
.	TRBV15	TRBD1	TRBJ2-7	CATSSPNRDRAYEQYF	TGTGCCACCAGCAGCCCAAACCGGGACAGAGCCTACGAGCAGTACTTC
.	TRBV18	TRBD1	TRBJ2-5	CASSPGQGAETQYF	TGTGCCAGCTCACCTGGACAGGGGGCCGAGACCCAGTACTTC
.	TRBV18	TRBD1	TRBJ1-1	CASSRGQGPRGNTEAFF	TGTGCCAGCTCACGGGGACAGGGACCCCGGGGGAACACTGAAGCTTTCTTT
.	TRBV14	TRBD2	TRBJ2-7	CASSQWVAGGSYEQYF	TGTGCCAGCAGCCAATGGGTCGCGGGGGGGTCCTACGAGCAGTACTTC
.	TRBV6-1	.	TRBJ1-2	CASSERAPNYGYTF	TGTGCCAGCAGTGAACGCGCACCAAACTATGGCTACACCTTC
.	TRBV7-9	.	TRBJ1-1	CASSYSMNTEAFF	TGTGCCAGCAGCTACTCGATGAACACTGAAGCTTTCTTT
.	TRBV5-4	TRBD2	TRBJ2-5	CASSKLPAGGETQYF	TGTGCCAGCAGCAAACTACCAGCGGGGGGAGAGACCCAGTACTTC
.	TRBV3-1/TRBV3-2	.	TRBJ2-3	CASSLNTDTQYF	TGTGCCAGCAGCCTTAACACAGATACGCAGTATTTT
.	TRBV19	TRBD1	TRBJ1-6	CASSIAGTGMYNSPLHF	TGTGCCAGTAGTATCGCCGGGACAGGGATGTATAATTCACCCCTCCACTTT
.	TRBV7-9	TRBD1	TRBJ2-7	CASSGGQYEQYF	TGTGCCAGCAGCGGGGGACAGTACGAGCAGTACTTC
few	TRBV13	.	TRBJ1-1	CASSYLGTGNTEAFF	TGTGCCAGCAGTTATTTAGGCACAGGGAACACTGAAGCTTTCTTT
.	TRBV11-3	TRBD1	TRBJ1-2	CASSFRGQGGYTF	TGTGCCAGCAGCTTCAGGGGGCAGGGAGGCTACACCTTC
once	TRBV24-1	TRBD2	TRBJ2-1	CATSDSAGTSGTYNEQFF	TGTGCCACCAGTGACTCCGCCGGGACTAGCGGAACCTACAATGAGCAGTTCTTC
.	TRBV3-1/TRBV3-2	TRBD1	TRBJ2-1	CASSQPGQGTYNEQFF	TGTGCCAGCAGCCAACCGGGACAGGGTACTTACAATGAGCAGTTCTTC
.	TRBV18	.	TRBJ2-1	CASSALQGWDNEQFF	TGTGCCAGCTCAGCATTACAGGGCTGGGACAATGAGCAGTTCTTC
.	TRBV20-1	TRBD1	TRBJ1-2	CSATGVYGYTF	TGCAGTGCGACAGGGGTATATGGCTACACCTTC
.	TRBV9	.	TRBJ1-6	CASSVDEGSPLHF	TGTGCCAGCAGCGTAGATGAGGGTTCACCCCTCCACTTT
.	TRBV11-3	.	TRBJ1-2	CASSLEVQGGYTF	TGTGCCAGCAGCTTAGAGGTTCAGGGGGGCTACACCTTC
.	TRBV18	.	TRBJ1-5	CASSPRTALNQPQHF	TGTGCCAGCTCACCTCGGACAGCCCTCAATCAGCCCCAGCATTTT
.	TRBV18	.	TRBJ1-3	CASSPIAMTGGQNSGNTIYF	TGTGCCAGCTCACCTATAGCCATGACGGGGGGACAAAACTCTGGAAACACCATATATTTT
.	TRBV9	.	TRBJ1-6	CASSPRQGGNSPLHF	TGTGCCAGCAGCCCGAGGCAGGGTGGTAATTCACCCCTCCACTTT